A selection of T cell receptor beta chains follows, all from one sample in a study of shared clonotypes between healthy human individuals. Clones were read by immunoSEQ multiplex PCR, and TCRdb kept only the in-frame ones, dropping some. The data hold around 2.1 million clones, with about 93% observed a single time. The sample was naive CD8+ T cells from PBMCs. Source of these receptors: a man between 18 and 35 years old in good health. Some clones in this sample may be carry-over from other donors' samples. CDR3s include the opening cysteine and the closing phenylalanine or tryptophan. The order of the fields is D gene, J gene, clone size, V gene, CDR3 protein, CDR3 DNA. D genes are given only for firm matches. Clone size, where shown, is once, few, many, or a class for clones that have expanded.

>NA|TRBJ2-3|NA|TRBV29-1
CSVERGSRDTDTQYF
TGCAGCGTTGAAAGGGGATCTAGGGACACAGATACGCAGTATTTT
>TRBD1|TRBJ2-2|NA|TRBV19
CASSHYRTGDWAGELFF
TGTGCCAGTAGCCATTACCGGACAGGGGATTGGGCCGGGGAGCTGTTTTTT
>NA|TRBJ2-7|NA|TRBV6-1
CASSEWALYEQYF
TGTGCCAGCAGTGAGTGGGCTTTATACGAGCAGTACTTC
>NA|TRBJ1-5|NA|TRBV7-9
CASSYAGVNQPQHF
TGTGCCAGCAGCTACGCGGGGGTCAATCAGCCCCAGCATTTT
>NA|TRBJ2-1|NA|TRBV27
CASSLYLLAQVNEQFF
TGTGCCAGCAGTTTATACTTGCTAGCTCAGGTCAATGAGCAGTTCTTC
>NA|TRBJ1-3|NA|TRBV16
CASSQYSGNTIYF
TGTGCCAGCAGCCAATACTCTGGAAACACCATATATTTT
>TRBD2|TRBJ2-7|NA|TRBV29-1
CSVEDWGEGNEQYF
TGCAGCGTTGAAGATTGGGGGGAGGGTAACGAGCAGTACTTC
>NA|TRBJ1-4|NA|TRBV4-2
CASSQVVGPTNEKLFF
TGTGCCAGCAGCCAAGTGGTGGGGCCAACTAATGAAAAACTGTTTTTT
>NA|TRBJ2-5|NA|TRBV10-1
CASSVVETQYF
TGCGCCAGCAGCGTGGTGGAGACCCAGTACTTC
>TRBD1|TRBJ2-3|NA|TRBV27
CASSQIKGQGTDTQYF
TGTGCCAGCTCGCAAATCAAGGGACAGGGCACAGATACGCAGTATTTT
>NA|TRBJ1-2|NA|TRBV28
CASSPRTFKSYGYTF
TGTGCCAGCAGTCCCCGGACCTTTAAGTCCTATGGCTACACCTTC
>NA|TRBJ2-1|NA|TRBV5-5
CASSLDFTSSYNEQFF
TGTGCCAGCAGCTTGGATTTTACTAGCTCCTACAATGAGCAGTTCTTC
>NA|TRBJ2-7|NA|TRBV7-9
CASSLTRDEQYF
TGTGCCAGCAGCTTAACAAGGGACGAGCAGTACTTC
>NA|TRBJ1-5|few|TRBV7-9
CASSFLDSNQPQHF
TGTGCCAGCAGCTTCTTAGACAGTAATCAGCCCCAGCATTTT
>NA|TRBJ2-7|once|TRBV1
CTSSEIGVYEQYF
TGCACCAGCAGTGAGATAGGGGTCTACGAGCAGTACTTC
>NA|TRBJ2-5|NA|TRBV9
CASSVGQKETQYF
TGTGCCAGCAGCGTAGGACAGAAAGAGACCCAGTACTTC
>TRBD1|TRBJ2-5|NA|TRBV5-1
CASTLGRGLLETQYF
TGCGCCAGCACCCTTGGCAGGGGGCTTTTAGAGACCCAGTACTTC
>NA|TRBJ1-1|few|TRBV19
CASKGVEAFF
TGTGCCAGTAAGGGGGTTGAAGCTTTCTTT
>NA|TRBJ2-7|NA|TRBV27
CASSLSTGEASYEQYF
TGTGCCAGCAGTTTATCAACAGGGGAGGCCTCCTACGAGCAGTACTTC
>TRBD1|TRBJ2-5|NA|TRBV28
CASSYLGEGAGETQYF
TGTGCCAGCAGTTATCTCGGTGAGGGGGCCGGGGAGACCCAGTACTTC
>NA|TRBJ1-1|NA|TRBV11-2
CASSLDTRRREAFF
TGTGCCAGCAGCTTAGATACCCGACGCAGGGAAGCTTTCTTT
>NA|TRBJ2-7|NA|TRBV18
CASSPESSYEQYF
TGTGCCAGCTCACCGGAAAGCTCCTACGAGCAGTACTTC
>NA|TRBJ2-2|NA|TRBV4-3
CASSQAGAAGELFF
TGCGCCAGCAGCCAAGCAGGGGCGGCCGGGGAGCTGTTTTTT
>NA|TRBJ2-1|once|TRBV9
CASSVGAGSYNEQFF
TGTGCCAGCAGCGTAGGAGCAGGGTCCTACAATGAGCAGTTCTTC
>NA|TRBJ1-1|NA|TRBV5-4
CASSLGASEAFF
TGTGCCAGCAGCTTGGGGGCGTCTGAAGCTTTCTTT
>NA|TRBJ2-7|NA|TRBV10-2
CASSDGLNPGEQYF
TGCGCCAGCAGTGACGGGCTTAATCCCGGCGAGCAGTACTTC
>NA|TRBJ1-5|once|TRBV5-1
CASSWSPGQPQHF
TGCGCCAGCAGCTGGTCGCCGGGCCAGCCCCAGCATTTT
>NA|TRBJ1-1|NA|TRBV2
CASSVGNPEAFF
TGTGCCAGCAGTGTGGGTAACCCTGAAGCTTTCTTT
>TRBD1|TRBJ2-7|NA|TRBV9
CASSVGSGTVAYEQYF
TGTGCCAGCAGCGTAGGCTCCGGGACAGTGGCCTACGAGCAGTACTTC
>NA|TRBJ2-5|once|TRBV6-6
CASSYEGRETQYF
TGTGCCAGCAGTTACGAGGGGCGAGAGACCCAGTACTTC
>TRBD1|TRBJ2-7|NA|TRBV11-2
CASSSQLILTGGREYEQYF
TGTGCCAGCAGCTCCCAACTGATACTAACAGGGGGTCGAGAGTACGAGCAGTACTTC
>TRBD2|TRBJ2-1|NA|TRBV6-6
CASSWPGLGSYEQFF
TGTGCCAGCAGTTGGCCGGGACTAGGTTCGTATGAGCAGTTCTTC
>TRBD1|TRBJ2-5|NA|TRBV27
CASSLAARTGRETQYF
TGTGCCAGCAGTTTAGCCGCGCGGACAGGGCGAGAGACCCAGTACTTC
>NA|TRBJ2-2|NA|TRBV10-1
CASSEFVYANTGELFF
TGCGCCAGCAGTGAATTTGTCTACGCGAACACCGGGGAGCTGTTTTTT
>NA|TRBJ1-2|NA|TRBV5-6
CASSRRGGNYGYTF
TGTGCCAGCAGTCGTCGGGGAGGGAACTATGGCTACACCTTC
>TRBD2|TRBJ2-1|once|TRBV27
CASSERGLAGEAVVF
TGTGCCAGCAGTGAGAGGGGACTAGCGGGGGAGGCCGTCGTCTTC
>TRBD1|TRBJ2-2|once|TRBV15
CATSLGTGALGELFF
TGTGCCACCTCCCTTGGGACAGGGGCCCTCGGGGAGCTGTTTTTT